This TCR beta chain was captured by sequencing in a study of long-term antiretroviral therapy in people with HIV. In this sample, this clone turned up once. The CDR3 length is 18 residues. V lost 2 bases to trimming and J lost 2 bases, with 18 bases between them. Germline values: CDR1 SGHVS, CDR2 FQNEAQ. Survey-level immunoSEQ v3.0 assays were run. Sequencing was performed with immunoSEQ multiplex PCR; in TCRdb, only in-frame clones are kept and a portion is missing. The data show more than 20,000 clones, approximately 90% seen once. The receptor was derived from a woman in her twenties or thirties with HIV. The material sequenced was unsorted PBMCs, taken 1.9 years after starting antiretroviral therapy. V usage is TRBV7-8 and J usage is TRBJ2-2; possibly TRBD1 for D (6 bases). The DNA of the CDR3 is TGTGCCAGCAGCTTATGGTTGCTGGACAGCGACAACACCGGGGAGCTGTTTTTT. Its protein product is CASSLWLLDSDNTGELFF.